The rows below give T cell receptor beta chains drawn from one sample of a study of T cells in Graves' hyperthyroidism and ophthalmopathy. TCRdb called the multiplex PCR reads again in MiXCR, with one record for every CDR3 protein. The data contain around 500,000 distinct CDR3 sequences, about 16% of them singletons. The sample comprised blood. These TCRs come from a woman aged 30 to 39 with Graves' ophthalmopathy. Both conserved end residues are part of each CDR3. Fields, in order: J gene, clone size, V gene, D gene, CDR3 protein. A D gene is named only where the DNA matches it firmly. Some rows mark clone size as missing; the rest say once, few, many or name a class of expanded clone.

J gene: TRBJ2-1; clone size: .; V gene: TRBV3-1; D gene: TRBD2; CDR3 protein: CASSPGSGRAYSNEQFF
J gene: TRBJ1-1; clone size: many; V gene: TRBV27; D gene: .; CDR3 protein: CASSSPTREGYATEAFF
J gene: TRBJ2-3; clone size: once; V gene: TRBV6-1; D gene: .; CDR3 protein: CASHNGERGTDTQYF
J gene: TRBJ1-4; clone size: few; V gene: TRBV12-3/TRBV12-4; D gene: .; CDR3 protein: CASSPDSLTNEKLFF
J gene: TRBJ1-4; clone size: many; V gene: TRBV20-1; D gene: TRBD1; CDR3 protein: CSARDQGTVDEKLFF
J gene: TRBJ1-1; clone size: few; V gene: TRBV4-1; D gene: .; CDR3 protein: CASSQEGGPTEAFF
J gene: TRBJ2-7; clone size: few; V gene: TRBV4-1; D gene: TRBD1; CDR3 protein: CASSHDRDSHEQYF
J gene: TRBJ1-2; clone size: many; V gene: TRBV28; D gene: .; CDR3 protein: CASSFPDLNGYTF
J gene: TRBJ2-3; clone size: few; V gene: TRBV14; D gene: .; CDR3 protein: CASAGIGWSDTQYF
J gene: TRBJ1-5; clone size: many; V gene: TRBV12-3/TRBV12-4; D gene: .; CDR3 protein: CASSLSGPNQPQHF
J gene: TRBJ1-6; clone size: many; V gene: TRBV7-2; D gene: .; CDR3 protein: CASARAGTLPLHF
J gene: TRBJ2-5; clone size: many; V gene: TRBV28; D gene: .; CDR3 protein: CASSKRQFRESGTQYF
J gene: TRBJ2-3; clone size: many; V gene: TRBV2; D gene: .; CDR3 protein: CASVSSPGLTDTQYF
J gene: TRBJ2-5; clone size: .; V gene: TRBV20-1; D gene: TRBD1; CDR3 protein: CSASEGARWETQYF
J gene: TRBJ1-2; clone size: once; V gene: TRBV7-2; D gene: TRBD1; CDR3 protein: CASSLETGGFRIYGYTF
J gene: TRBJ2-7; clone size: .; V gene: TRBV4-1; D gene: .; CDR3 protein: CASSQGGPTYEQYF
J gene: TRBJ2-7; clone size: few; V gene: TRBV7-2; D gene: TRBD1; CDR3 protein: CASSTFRTGPNYEQYF
J gene: TRBJ2-1; clone size: many; V gene: TRBV12-3/TRBV12-4; D gene: .; CDR3 protein: CASSWAGDEQFF
J gene: TRBJ2-7; clone size: .; V gene: TRBV11-2; D gene: .; CDR3 protein: CASRGSAYEQYF
J gene: TRBJ2-1; clone size: many; V gene: TRBV20-1; D gene: TRBD2; CDR3 protein: CSARDLLAGGPNEQFF
J gene: TRBJ1-1; clone size: many; V gene: TRBV5-1; D gene: .; CDR3 protein: CASSKGHPKDTEAFF
J gene: TRBJ2-6; clone size: .; V gene: TRBV3-1; D gene: TRBD2; CDR3 protein: CASSQEGLAGLLFGANVLTF
J gene: TRBJ2-2; clone size: many; V gene: TRBV6-5; D gene: TRBD1; CDR3 protein: CASSYSTGANTGELFF
J gene: TRBJ1-5; clone size: .; V gene: TRBV4-1; D gene: .; CDR3 protein: CASSQGERGNQPQHF
J gene: TRBJ2-1; clone size: many; V gene: TRBV7-6; D gene: TRBD2; CDR3 protein: CASSLSLAGVNNEQFF
J gene: TRBJ1-5; clone size: .; V gene: TRBV20-1; D gene: TRBD1; CDR3 protein: CSAREGQAPGQPQHF
J gene: TRBJ1-4; clone size: .; V gene: TRBV2; D gene: .; CDR3 protein: CASSAVSATNEKPFF
J gene: TRBJ1-5; clone size: once; V gene: TRBV20-1; D gene: .; CDR3 protein: CSARVQDSDSNQPQHF
J gene: TRBJ2-3; clone size: .; V gene: TRBV15; D gene: .; CDR3 protein: CATSRDRGGPVRDTQYF
J gene: TRBJ2-2; clone size: few; V gene: TRBV28; D gene: .; CDR3 protein: CATPRDDRVANTGELFF
J gene: TRBJ2-7; clone size: once; V gene: TRBV6-1; D gene: .; CDR3 protein: CASSDRPPSYEQYF
J gene: TRBJ2-1; clone size: few; V gene: TRBV11-3; D gene: TRBD2; CDR3 protein: CASSPAGTSGRAEQFF
J gene: TRBJ2-7; clone size: .; V gene: TRBV20-1; D gene: TRBD2; CDR3 protein: CSASQGTSGPYEQYF
J gene: TRBJ1-2; clone size: .; V gene: TRBV5-1; D gene: TRBD1; CDR3 protein: CASSLELTGANYGYTF
J gene: TRBJ1-4; clone size: once; V gene: TRBV6-2/TRBV6-3; D gene: TRBD1; CDR3 protein: CASSGGTDLNEKLFF
J gene: TRBJ2-7; clone size: many; V gene: TRBV5-1; D gene: .; CDR3 protein: CASSLGIDYEQYF
J gene: TRBJ1-5; clone size: many; V gene: TRBV28; D gene: .; CDR3 protein: CASKSRTDDQPQHF
J gene: TRBJ1-1; clone size: many; V gene: TRBV5-1; D gene: .; CDR3 protein: CASNLKEDTEAFF
J gene: TRBJ1-6; clone size: many; V gene: TRBV12-3/TRBV12-4; D gene: .; CDR3 protein: CASSLVGANSPLHF
J gene: TRBJ2-7; clone size: .; V gene: TRBV25-1; D gene: .; CDR3 protein: CASSEFGGNYEQYF
J gene: TRBJ2-2; clone size: few; V gene: TRBV6-5; D gene: .; CDR3 protein: CASSYSYGRTTGELFF
J gene: TRBJ2-1; clone size: few; V gene: TRBV14; D gene: .; CDR3 protein: CASSHKQGYTYNEQFF
J gene: TRBJ1-3; clone size: .; V gene: TRBV6-7; D gene: .; CDR3 protein: CASSYPESDGDGNTIYF
J gene: TRBJ1-2; clone size: many; V gene: TRBV28; D gene: .; CDR3 protein: CASSLSAGGLGGYTF
J gene: TRBJ2-7; clone size: many; V gene: TRBV5-4; D gene: TRBD1; CDR3 protein: CASSLGQGVYEQYF
J gene: TRBJ2-1; clone size: many; V gene: TRBV6-5; D gene: TRBD2; CDR3 protein: CASSYGIASGSRNEQFF
J gene: TRBJ2-5; clone size: .; V gene: TRBV5-1; D gene: .; CDR3 protein: CASSLVGQGQETQHF
J gene: TRBJ2-2; clone size: many; V gene: TRBV20-1; D gene: TRBD2; CDR3 protein: CSASFSGRAGGELFF
J gene: TRBJ2-1; clone size: many; V gene: TRBV9; D gene: .; CDR3 protein: CASNPMGPSYNEQFF
J gene: TRBJ1-2; clone size: many; V gene: TRBV28; D gene: .; CDR3 protein: CASSLRRGYTF
J gene: TRBJ2-7; clone size: .; V gene: TRBV7-9; D gene: .; CDR3 protein: CASSFIPLEQYF
J gene: TRBJ2-7; clone size: .; V gene: TRBV20-1; D gene: TRBD2; CDR3 protein: CSARVPAGGLTYEQYF
J gene: TRBJ2-5; clone size: once; V gene: TRBV9; D gene: .; CDR3 protein: CASGSEGWETQYF